Listed below are T cell receptor beta chains from one sample, sequenced in a study of beta chain features in type 1 diabetes. Libraries were prepared by immunoSEQ multiplex PCR; TCRdb keeps only in-frame clonotypes and omits some of them. This sample yields 130,000 or so clones, of which roughly 9.3% are seen a single time; less than 0.85% belongs to the top ten. Sequencing input: central memory CD4+ T cells from blood. Receptors originate from a woman aged 40 to 55 in good health. CDR3s include the opening cysteine and the closing phenylalanine or tryptophan. Clone size is stated in some rows and not others, as once, few, many or a class when expanded.

TRBV6-5	few	CASSPTGNEQFF
TRBV29-1	many	CSVASGGYSEQYF
TRBV7-2	NA	CASSQRTGASTEAFF
TRBV15	few	CATSRAMGAEKLFF
TRBV6-1	few	CAADSLAKNIQYF
TRBV2	NA	CASRDTGGLGMNTEAFF
TRBV7-8	NA	CASSLGTSKETQYF
TRBV6-1	NA	CASSASPGTGAGETQYF
TRBV2	few	CASKQQGASGSPLHF
TRBV4-2	NA	CASSLNGGGDTGELFF
TRBV19	NA	CASSSTGGYTF
TRBV19	many	CASSYRDRGFDEQYF
TRBV7-2	many	CAEGWDRGFVGVDNEQFF
TRBV2	NA	CASSLYGTGSTDTQYF
TRBV2	few	CASSVDRAETQYF
TRBV20-1	few	CSADKPDTQYF
TRBV19	few	CASSSQGSPIYGYTF
TRBV28	NA	CASTVPRGANQPQHF
TRBV9	NA	CASSVTPTWTGGTEAFF
TRBV5-4	NA	CASSLDRASEPQHF
TRBV27	few	CASSFERGRGNYGYTF
TRBV5-1	many	CASSRDFQQTQYF
TRBV9	NA	CASSPRGGWGANVLTF
TRBV6-1	few	CASSGTSGGYEQYF
TRBV14	NA	CASSRIQSYNEQFF
TRBV19	many	CASSTQGSETQYF
TRBV6-4	NA	CASSEQRADTQYF
TRBV10-3	few	CAIQLAANTDTQYF
TRBV5-1	few	CASSTDRGNTGELFF
TRBV5-1	NA	CASSLTTAYSGANVLTF
TRBV14	few	CASSQGNRGSGYTF
TRBV7-9	NA	CASSPGQGGTDTQYF
TRBV7-2	few	CASSLGIARKDTQYF
TRBV13	NA	CAASSGPGTGELFF
TRBV5-4	NA	CASSTYSGGGETQYF